This T cell receptor (beta chain) was retrieved from a study of Ad26.COV2.S vaccination and SARS-CoV-2 variants. Notes on the study in general: Relative to placebo recipients, vaccine recipients exhibited elevated spike-specific TCR breadth. Responses of T cells in total may have been underestimated by the TCR breadth and depth analyses.

With 4 bases removed from V and 0 bases from J, the gap between germline ends came to 10 bases. The germline V gene encodes CDR1 ENHRY and CDR2 SYGVKD. The CDR3 contains 14 residues. The assay was immunoSEQ multiplex PCR, and TCRdb's table has in-frame clones only and misses some. This table holds under 150,000 clones, about nine tenths found once. Turning to this clone: No antigen is known for it.

This TCR was recovered from a human donor who had recovered from COVID-19. Sample: peripheral blood, taken after recovery from COVID-19. This chain uses TRBV10-3 with TRBJ2-7; D remains ambiguous. The CDR3 reads CAISGFGSSYEQYF. CDR3 nucleotide sequence: TGTGCCATCAGTGGGTTCGGAAGCTCCTACGAGCAGTACTTC.